One sample yielded the 15 T cell receptor beta chains listed below, sequenced in a study of OX40 agonist ivuxolimab in advanced cancers. Generated by immunoSEQ multiplex PCR, the TCRdb table keeps only in-frame clones and is missing some. The sample contains about 93,000 clones, 94% of which appear only once. The material sequenced was CD4+ or CD8+ T cells sorted from blood, taken in a trial of the OX40 agonist ivuxolimab. The origin of the receptors is an adult with an advanced solid tumor such as melanoma, head and neck, liver or kidney cancer.

The gene calls are TRBV4-2 and TRBJ2-5; 7 bases align to TRBD2. CDR1 is LGHNA, CDR2 YNFKEQ, per germline. The V segment lost 0 bases and the J segment 4 bases; nucleotides outside the gene matches: 5. The CDR3 runs 15 residues. The CDR3 spells CASSQEGGWLETQYF. As DNA, the CDR3 is TGTGCCAGCAGCCAAGAGGGAGGGTGGCTAGAGACCCAGTACTTC.

This chain connects TRBV9 to TRBJ1-2; D call uncertain. Trimming cost V 0 bases and J 4 bases, with 7 bases left between them. Germline CDR1 reads SGDLS; CDR2 reads YYNGEE. The CDR3 loop spans 13 amino acids. CDR3 in amino acids: CASSVGRGYGYTF. DNA for the CDR3: TGTGCCAGCAGCGTAGGGCGGGGCTATGGCTACACCTTC.

V is TRBV18 and J is TRBJ2-1, with D possibly being TRBD1 (5 bases). V dropped 1 base and J dropped 3 bases, with 7 bases sitting between them. CDR3 size: 14 residues. CDR1 is KGHSH and CDR2 is LQKENI in the germline V gene. In nucleotides, the CDR3 is TGTGCCAGCTCACCACTAGGGGACTACAATGAGCAGTTCTTC. Protein: CASSPLGDYNEQFF.

The rearrangement uses TRBV5-6 and TRBJ1-1; D not resolved. This CDR3 is 15 amino acids long. Trimming removed 4 bases at V and 4 bases at J, with 17 bases between. Germline-derived CDR1 and CDR2 are SGHDT and YYEEEE. The chain's CDR3 is CASSPPPGIVTEAFF. CDR3 DNA sequence: TGTGCCAGCAGCCCCCCCCCGGGGATCGTCACTGAAGCTTTCTTT.

In regard to this clone: This same CDR3 is encoded by further DNA sequences in the sample. The chain uses TRBV20-1 and TRBJ2-7, with 7 nucleotides matching TRBD2. V was clipped by 6 bases and J by 4 bases; unmatched bases: 3. The CDR3 extends over 11 amino acids. Looked up from germline, CDR1 is DFQATT and CDR2 is SNEGSKA (reference sequence). The CDR3 DNA follows: TGCAGTGCGAGGGAGGGGTACGAGCAGTACTTC. Residues: CSAREGYEQYF.

This chain joins TRBV30 and TRBJ2-7; a possible D gene is TRBD2 (7 bases). From germline, CDR1 is GTSNPN and CDR2 SVGIG (reference sequence). The CDR3 is made up of 14 amino acids. Deletions cut 0 bases from V and 4 bases from J, with 13 bases between. The CDR3 nucleotides are TGTGCCTGGAGTGTAGGAAGGGGGGGTTACGAGCAGTACTTC. The encoded protein is CAWSVGRGGYEQYF. Full variable domain (missing parts from reference TRBV30 and TRBJ2-7): SQTIHQWPATLVQPVGSPLSLECTVEGTSNPNLYWYRQAAGRGLQLLFYSVGIGQISSEVPQNLSASRPQDRQFILSSKKLLLSDSGFYLCAWSVGRGGYEQYFGPGTRLTVT.

On this clone: The sample carries other DNA sequences with the same CDR3. The chain combines TRBV11-3 with TRBJ2-2; a possible D gene is TRBD1 (5 bases). The V gene's germline CDR1 is SGHNT and CDR2 YENEEA. Trimming took 4 bases from V and 0 from J, leaving 9 bases between them. There are 15 residues in the CDR3. The CDR3 loop is CASSSRDTNTGELFF. DNA for the CDR3: TGTGCCAGCAGCTCCAGGGATACGAACACCGGGGAGCTGTTTTTT.

The CDR3: CASSSTQGPIHEQYF. The CDR3 region has the DNA TGTGCCAGCAGCTCCACACAGGGGCCCATCCACGAGCAGTACTTC. This rearrangement joins TRBV5-4 to TRBJ2-7; 7 bases line up with TRBD1. After removal of 3 bases from V and 5 bases from J, the junction contained 11 bases not matched to a gene. This CDR3 comprises 15 residues. Germline loops: CDR1 SGHNT, CDR2 YYREEE (reference sequence).

The chain joins TRBV19 to TRBJ1-2; D gene uncertain. The V gene lost 10 bases and the J gene lost 5 bases, with 20 bases spanning the gap. This CDR3 is built from 14 residues. CDR1 and CDR2 from the germline V gene are LNHDA and SQIVND (reference sequence). Written as DNA, the CDR3 is TGTGCCACCACAAACCCCGAGGGAAGGTATGGCTACACCTTC. Amino acids: CATTNPEGRYGYTF. Combining the CDR3 with reference TRBV19 and TRBJ1-2 gives the whole variable domain DGGITQSPKYLFRKEGQNVTLSCEQNLNHDAMYWYRQDPGQGLRLIYYSQIVNDFQKGDIAEGYSVSREKKESFPLTVTSAQKNPTAFYLCATTNPEGRYGYTFGSGTRLTVV.

V usage is TRBV2 and J usage is TRBJ1-1; D is uncertain. CDR3 length equals 12 residues. Trimming cost V 5 bases and J 6 bases, with 10 bases left between them. Germline V gives CDR1 SNHLY, CDR2 FYNNEI. The CDR3 protein is CASSSTDPEAFF. In DNA form, the CDR3 reads TGTGCCAGCAGTTCAACGGACCCTGAAGCTTTCTTT.

V is TRBV11-2 and J is TRBJ2-1; the match to TRBD2 covers 7 bases. The germline V gene encodes CDR1 SGHAT and CDR2 FQNNGV. V gave up 3 bases and J gave up 9 bases; unmatched junction bases: 11. The length of the CDR3 is 15 residues. CDR3 in DNA: TGTGCCAGCAGCTTCGAGACTAGCATCTTCCCTGAGCAGTTCTTC. Translated, it gives CASSFETSIFPEQFF.

Notes on this clone: At one end, the junction sequence differs from germline, possibly due to a read error. The rearrangement links TRBV4-1 to TRBJ2-7; 7 nucleotides line up with TRBD2. The CDR3 has 17 residues. CDR1 and CDR2 (germline): MGHRA, YSYEKL. The CDR3 nucleotides are TGCGCCAGCAGTCAAGGATTAGCGGGCGAAAAGGTCTACGAGCAGTACTTC. This codes for CASSQGLAGEKVYEQYF.

The genes are TRBV29-1 and TRBJ1-2; tentative D call: TRBD1 (6 bases). Trimming cost V 7 bases and J 3 bases, with 9 bases left between them. The CDR3 contains 11 residues. Germline-derived CDR1 and CDR2 are SQVTM and ANQGSEA. The DNA for the CDR3 is TGCAGCGCAAGGACAGACTATGGCTACACCTTC. Encoded protein: CSARTDYGYTF.

This chain links TRBV27 with TRBJ2-3; 12 nucleotides agree with TRBD2. The CDR3 covers 16 residues. V lost 7 bases, J lost 1 base, and 6 bases stayed unmatched. Germline CDR1 and CDR2: MNHEY and SMNVEV (reference sequence). Here the CDR3 reads CASTPLAGGRTDTQYF. The CDR3 nucleotides are TGTGCCAGCACCCCCCTAGCGGGAGGGCGCACAGATACGCAGTATTTT.

This chain joins TRBV7-8 and TRBJ2-1; 15 bases align to TRBD2. The CDR3 spans 20 residues. Germline values: CDR1 SGHVS, CDR2 FQNEAQ. With 1 base clipped from V and 3 bases from J, the junction kept 10 bases outside the gene matches. The CDR3 DNA reads TGTGCCAGCAGCTTAGAATGGGGACTAGCGGGAGGCCTGCTCTACAATGAGCAGTTCTTC. It encodes CASSLEWGLAGGLLYNEQFF.